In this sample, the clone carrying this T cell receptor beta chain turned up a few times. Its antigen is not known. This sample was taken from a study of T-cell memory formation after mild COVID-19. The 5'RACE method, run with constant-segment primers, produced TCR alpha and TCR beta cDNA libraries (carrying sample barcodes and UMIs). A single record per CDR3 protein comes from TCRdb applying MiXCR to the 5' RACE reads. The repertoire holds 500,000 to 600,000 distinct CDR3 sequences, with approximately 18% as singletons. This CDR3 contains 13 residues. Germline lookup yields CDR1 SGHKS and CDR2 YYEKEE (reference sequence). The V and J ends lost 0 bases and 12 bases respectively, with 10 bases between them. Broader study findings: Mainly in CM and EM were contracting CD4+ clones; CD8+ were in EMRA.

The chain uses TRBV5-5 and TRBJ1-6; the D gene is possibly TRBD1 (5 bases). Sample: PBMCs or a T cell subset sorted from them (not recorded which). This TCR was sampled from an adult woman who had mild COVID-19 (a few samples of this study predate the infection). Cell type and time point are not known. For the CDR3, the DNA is TGTGCCAGCAGCTTGGAGGGACCACAACCCCTCCACTTT. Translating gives CASSLEGPQPLHF.